This TCR beta chain derives from a study of CD8 T cells in ankylosing spondylitis. Libraries for TCR beta were made by quantitative 5'-RACE with molecular barcodes. TCRdb independently ran MiXCR on the 5' RACE reads; one entry per CDR3 protein. Of 210,000 or so distinct CDR3 sequences in the sample, less than 9.5% were seen once. This clonotype was counted many times. Its antigen is not identified. Notes on the study in general: Certain motif variants had earlier been reported in reactive arthritis synovial fluid and blood. What seemed typical of ankylosing spondylitis blood was a TCR beta motif built from 8 or 9 highly homologous variants.

CDR1 and CDR2 from the germline V gene are SGHAT and FQNNGV. The CDR3 sequence is 15 residues long. V was shortened by 2 bases and J by 3 bases, with 14 bases between the two germline ends. This clonotype was sampled from a female donor with ankylosing spondylitis or in good health (not recorded which). Sequenced input: blood, either unsorted or a sorted T cell fraction (not recorded which). The chain links TRBV11-2 to TRBJ2-7; TRBD2 might be the D (5 bases). CDR3 DNA sequence: TGTGCCAGCAGCTTACCAGCGGAAGGATACTACGAGCAGTACTTC. Amino acids: CASSLPAEGYYEQYF.